Given below is one TCR beta chain in context. The antigen is undetermined. Primers: 60 Vbeta forward and 13 Jbeta reverse. Only in-frame clones appear in the TCRdb table, and some are missing; sequencing was by immunoSEQ multiplex PCR. The table has 150,000 to 200,000 clones, just under 80% seen once. These data are taken from a study of cytomegalovirus exposure and HLA in healthy donors. Across the whole study: Within an early data release were approximately 85 million unique TCRs drawn from HLA-typed donors.

Trimming took 7 bases from V and 7 from J; bases not matched to a gene: 11. This CDR3 contains 15 residues. Looked up from germline, CDR1 is MNHNS and CDR2 is SASEGT. Findings of the study overall: In a later analysis, 15,000 to 20,000 TCR beta sequences were associated with HLA alleles at 0.05 false discovery rate. High sensitivity and specificity were reportedly achieved when the classifier diagnosed cytomegalovirus status.

Sequenced sample: PBMCs. This clonotype was obtained from a woman aged 45 to 65 in good health and CMV-seropositive. This chain connects TRBV6-1 to TRBJ2-2; 8 bases map to TRBD1. In nucleotides, the CDR3 is TGTGCCAGCAACGTCCAGGGGGCGCAGATCGGGGAGCTGTTTTTT. This gives the protein CASNVQGAQIGELFF.